This record covers a single T cell receptor beta chain. V trimming: 7 bases; J trimming: 4 bases; junction bases outside the gene matches: 11. The CDR3 contains 15 residues. Germline CDR1 LGHNT, CDR2 FRNRAP. These data come from a study of blood T cell repertoires in COVID-19. Looking at the study overall: Spain, Italy and the United States supplied samples that represented acute and convalescent COVID-19.

Under the authors' procedure: Amplified reference gene primers provided the basis for estimating nucleated cell counts. TCRdb's table, derived via immunoSEQ multiplex PCR, lists solely in-frame clones and lacks some. That table furnishes V, J and clone size, whereas the DNA furnished D and trimming. The sample holds 150,000 to 180,000 clones, roughly four fifths seen once. The chain combines TRBV12-5 with TRBJ2-7; 9 nucleotides match TRBD1. This clonotype originated in a man older than 75 with acute or convalescent COVID-19. The sequenced sample consisted of peripheral blood. This CDR3 reads CASDRMDRGLYEQYV. In DNA form, the CDR3 reads TGTGCTAGTGACCGAATGGACAGGGGACTATACGAGCAGTACGTC.